Listed below are T cell receptor beta chains from one sample, sequenced in a study of cytomegalovirus exposure and HLA in healthy donors. Profiled with immunoSEQ multiplex PCR; TCRdb holds only in-frame clones, not every one. There are about 95,000 clones in the sample; around 73% occur only once, and 4.1% lies in the top ten. Sequences were obtained from PBMCs. These receptors came from a woman aged 40-49 years in good health and CMV-seropositive. Both conserved end residues are part of each CDR3. The order of the fields is V gene, CDR3 length, J gene, CDR3 protein.

V: TRBV7-3
length: 14
J: TRBJ2-1
CDR3: CASSILAGDNEQFF

V: TRBV4-1
length: 17
J: TRBJ2-7
CDR3: CASSQDLGLAGVNEQYF

V: TRBV2
length: 13
J: TRBJ2-3
CDR3: CASTLLGTDTQYF

V: TRBV5-1
length: 16
J: TRBJ2-3
CDR3: CASSAPTSGSAGTQYF

V: TRBV28
length: 15
J: TRBJ2-3
CDR3: CASSSRLAATDTQYF

V: TRBV9
length: 17
J: TRBJ2-2
CDR3: CASSSWGDSKYTGELFF

V: TRBV5-1
length: 15
J: TRBJ1-2
CDR3: CASSPHQQGAGGYTF

V: TRBV30
length: 16
J: TRBJ2-2
CDR3: CAWSRLAGGGGGELFF

V: TRBV7-6
length: 17
J: TRBJ2-1
CDR3: CASSFGLAGEEDNEQFF

V: TRBV7-9
length: 19
J: TRBJ2-1
CDR3: CASSTPSHRGPLSYNEQFF

V: TRBV9
length: 14
J: TRBJ1-2
CDR3: CASSVGMGGYGYTF

V: TRBV4-1
length: 14
J: TRBJ1-1
CDR3: CASSQGRGLTEAFF

V: TRBV28
length: 15
J: TRBJ2-7
CDR3: CASTLRASVLYEQYF

V: TRBV18
length: 15
J: TRBJ2-7
CDR3: CASSPRGTSGKEQYF

V: TRBV6-5
length: 13
J: TRBJ2-3
CDR3: CASRARSPDTQYF

V: TRBV5-3
length: 16
J: TRBJ1-4
CDR3: CARSGILDRVKEKLFF

V: TRBV7-6
length: 14
J: TRBJ2-2
CDR3: CASSPRLVTGELFF

V: TRBV7-2
length: 13
J: TRBJ1-4
CDR3: CASSLVENEKLFF

V: TRBV5-4
length: 14
J: TRBJ2-5
CDR3: CASSLGTLQETQYF

V: TRBV11-3
length: 16
J: TRBJ2-7
CDR3: CASSLDGGSITYEQYF

V: TRBV2
length: 16
J: TRBJ2-2
CDR3: CASSEWAISNTGELFF

V: TRBV7-6
length: 18
J: TRBJ2-5
CDR3: CASSLGSSGGTLIETQYF

V: TRBV7-9
length: 15
J: TRBJ2-7
CDR3: CASSLGSGFDYEQYF

V: TRBV5-6
length: 14
J: TRBJ2-1
CDR3: CASSLLASYNEQFF

V: TRBV19
length: 16
J: TRBJ1-5
CDR3: CASSIRDRVVIQPQHF

V: TRBV28
length: 15
J: TRBJ2-1
CDR3: CASSLSGRGYNEQFF

V: TRBV20-1
length: 11
J: TRBJ2-1
CDR3: CSASSDNEQFF

V: TRBV5-1
length: 14
J: TRBJ2-7
CDR3: CASSLPGSGGEQYF